Each of the 22 T cell receptor beta chains below was sequenced from the same sample in a study of blood T cell repertoires in COVID-19. Profiling relied on immunoSEQ multiplex PCR, and the TCRdb table lists in-frame clones only, not all of them. The sample yields 200,000 to 250,000 clones, roughly 84% seen once. Material: peripheral blood. These receptors came from a man aged 50 to 59 who had recovered from COVID-19.

This clone was detected only once. The V call is TRBV5-1, the J call TRBJ2-1, with D hard to call. Trimming took off 0 bases at V and 9 bases at J, with 4 bases between the two ends. This CDR3 has 11 amino acids. The germline gives CDR1 SGHRS, CDR2 YFSETQ. The CDR3 coding sequence is TGCGCCAGCAGCTTGGGCGGTGAGCAGTTCTTC. It yields the protein CASSLGGEQFF.

This sequence joins TRBV27 and TRBJ2-3; 9 bases are a match to TRBD2. Germline V gene data show CDR1 as MNHEY and CDR2 as SMNVEV (reference sequence). The CDR3 is made up of 15 amino acids. V was clipped by 7 bases and J by 5 bases; unmatched bases: 10. The CDR3, as DNA: TGTGCCAGCACGGACTTCGCGGGAGGGTTAGATACGCAGTATTTT. Encoded protein: CASTDFAGGLDTQYF.

The chain recombines TRBV20-1 with TRBJ2-1, with TRBD2 matching over 7 bases. V lost 3 bases, J lost 6 bases, and 8 bases stayed unmatched. Germline CDR1 reads DFQATT; CDR2 reads SNEGSKA (reference sequence). The CDR3 covers 14 residues. CDR3 protein: CSASRGSLLNEQFF. The CDR3 region has the DNA TGCAGTGCTAGTCGCGGGAGTTTGCTCAATGAGCAGTTCTTC.

The rearrangement uses TRBV6-4 and TRBJ2-2; perhaps TRBD1 as D (5 bases). The germline V gene has CDR1 MRHNA and CDR2 SNTAGT. CDR3 size: 13 residues. The ends were cut back, 3 bases at V and 7 bases at J, with 9 bases in the middle. The chain's CDR3 is CASSERTFGELFF. CDR3 nucleotide sequence: TGTGCCAGCAGTGAAAGGACATTCGGGGAGCTGTTTTTT.

The chain is built from TRBV6-5 and TRBJ1-5; 8 bases are a match to TRBD1. The germline CDR1 and CDR2 sequences are MNHEY and SVGAGI. J was trimmed by 0 bases and V by 4 bases; bases with no gene match: 5. This CDR3 has 16 amino acids. The CDR3 here is CASSLRTGISNQPQHF. For the CDR3, the DNA is TGTGCCAGCAGTTTGCGGACAGGGATTAGCAATCAGCCCCAGCATTTT.

This clone showed up just a few times. Additional DNA sequences in this sample encode the identical CDR3. This chain joins TRBV7-2 and TRBJ2-5; D unresolved. This CDR3 has 11 amino acids. Germline CDR1 is SGHTA and CDR2 is FQGNSA. The V and J ends lost 5 bases and 3 bases respectively, with 4 bases between them. In nucleotides, the CDR3 is TGTGCCAGCAGCCCTAAAGAGACCCAGTACTTC. It translates to CASSPKETQYF.

This clone was seen only a few times. The chain joins TRBV4-1 to TRBJ2-7; TRBD1 aligns across 7 bases. Germline V CDR1 and CDR2: MGHRA, YSYEKL. CDR3 length: 14 residues. V was clipped by 4 bases and J by 2 bases; unmatched bases: 5. CDR3 region: CASSPRDSTYEQYF. CDR3 DNA: TGCGCCAGCAGCCCTCGGGACAGCACCTACGAGCAGTACTTC.

The chain joins TRBV7-2 to TRBJ2-1; possibly TRBD2 for D (6 bases). With 5 bases removed from V and 4 bases from J, the gap between germline ends came to 24 bases. CDR1 and CDR2 from the germline V gene are SGHTA and FQGNSA. There are 18 residues in the CDR3. CDR3 sequence: CASSLVSGGAGIYNEQFF. The CDR3 nucleotides read TGTGCCAGCAGCCTAGTGAGCGGTGGGGCGGGAATATACAATGAGCAGTTCTTC.

This rearrangement joins TRBV18 to TRBJ2-3, with a possible D match to TRBD2 (5 bases). Germline values: CDR1 KGHSH, CDR2 LQKENI. There are 15 residues in the CDR3. Trimming removed 3 bases from V and 3 bases from J, with 13 bases in between. CDR3 residues: CASSPMAGGTDTQYF. The CDR3 coding sequence is TGTGCCAGCTCACCTATGGCGGGCGGGACAGATACGCAGTATTTT.

The rearrangement links TRBV19 to TRBJ2-1, with TRBD1 identical over 7 bases. Per the germline V gene, CDR1 is LNHDA and CDR2 is SQIVND (reference sequence). CDR3 length equals 17 residues. The V and J ends lost 4 bases and 0 bases, in that order; junction bases with no gene match: 9. The CDR3 protein is CASSTPPTGSSYNEQFF. CDR3 in DNA: TGTGCCAGTAGTACCCCCCCGACAGGGAGCTCCTACAATGAGCAGTTCTTC.

This rearrangement joins TRBV10-3 to TRBJ2-1; TRBD2 aligns across 12 bases. This CDR3 is 15 amino acids long. The germline CDR1 and CDR2 sequences are ENHRY and SYGVKD. Unmatched junction bases numbered 6, after V lost 5 bases and J lost 7 bases. The CDR3 bases are TGTGCCATCAGTTCTAGCGGGAGGGCCTCGAATGAGCAGTTCTTC. Its protein product is CAISSSGRASNEQFF.

The rearrangement joins TRBV4-1 to TRBJ1-1; tentative D call: TRBD1 (5 bases). Trimming took off 0 bases at V and 5 bases at J, with 10 bases between the two ends. Germline V lookup: CDR1 MGHRA, CDR2 YSYEKL. The CDR3 runs to 14 residues. CDR3 region: CASSQDWGGTEAFF. The CDR3 DNA sequence: TGCGCCAGCAGCCAAGATTGGGGGGGAACTGAAGCTTTCTTT.

The J gene is TRBJ2-7, the V gene TRBV11-2; TRBD2 agrees at 10 bases. This CDR3 contains 14 residues. Trimming removed 5 bases from V and 5 bases from J; junction bases left unmatched: 6. The germline V gene encodes CDR1 SGHAT and CDR2 FQNNGV. CDR3 sequence: CASSTSGIKDEQYF. CDR3 sequence (DNA): TGTGCCAGCAGCACTAGCGGGATTAAGGACGAGCAGTACTTC. The variable domain in full, completed from reference TRBV11-2 and TRBJ2-7, reads EAGVAQSPRYKIIEKRQSVAFWCNPISGHATLYWYQQILGQGPKLLIQFQNNGVVDDSQLPKDRFSAERLKGVDSTLKIQPAKLEDSAVYLCASSTSGIKDEQYFGPGTRLTVT.

The chain combines TRBV2 with TRBJ1-1; D uncertain. The CDR3 spans 11 residues. V was cut by 2 bases and J by 8 bases, with 6 bases left in between. CDR1 and CDR2 (germline): SNHLY, FYNNEI. DNA for the CDR3: TGTGCCAGCAGTGAAAGAGCAGAAGCTTTCTTT. Translation: CASSERAEAFF.

V gene TRBV28 combines with J gene TRBJ1-1; D is unclear. There are 12 residues in the CDR3. V was clipped by 3 bases and J by 8 bases, with 10 bases between them. The germline gives CDR1 MDHEN, CDR2 SYDVKM. CDR3 loop: CASSLEGEEAFF. As DNA, the CDR3 is TGTGCCAGCAGTTTGGAGGGAGAGGAAGCTTTCTTT.

The V call is TRBV6-5, the J call TRBJ1-6; 7 bases fit TRBD1. J gave up 7 bases and V 0 bases, and 6 bases lay outside the gene matches. CDR1 is MNHEY and CDR2 is SVGAGI in the germline V gene. The CDR3 covers 16 residues. The CDR3 DNA reads as TGTGCCAGCAGTTACTCAGGGACAGACAAGAATTCACCCCTCCACTTT. Translated: CASSYSGTDKNSPLHF.

The rearrangement uses TRBV7-9 and TRBJ2-1, with TRBD1 matching over 8 bases. CDR3 size: 16 residues. The trim removed 6 bases at V and 4 bases at J, leaving 11 bases unmatched. Germline CDR1 is SEHNR and CDR2 is FQNEAQ (reference sequence). CDR3: CASRAGTGVGYNEQFF. In nucleotides, the CDR3 is TGTGCCAGCAGGGCCGGGACAGGAGTGGGTTACAATGAGCAGTTCTTC. The variable domain in full, completed from reference TRBV7-9 and TRBJ2-1, reads DTGVSQNPRHKITKRGQNVTFRCDPISEHNRLYWYRQTLGQGPEFLTYFQNEAQLEKSRLLSDRFSAERPKGSFSTLEIQRTEQGDSAMYLCASRAGTGVGYNEQFFGPGTRLTVL.

This chain links TRBV4-1 with TRBJ1-5; D is possibly TRBD1 (6 bases). V was trimmed by 4 bases and J by 4 bases, leaving 20 bases between them. The CDR3 runs 17 residues. CDR1 MGHRA and CDR2 YSYEKL come from the germline V gene. CDR3 sequence reads: CASSPDGQWVLNQPQHF. CDR3 bases: TGCGCCAGCAGCCCGGACGGACAGTGGGTCCTGAATCAGCCCCAGCATTTT.

CDR3 sequence (DNA): TGTGCCAGTAGTGGCGGGACAGCGTTCTATGGCTACACCTTC. Its protein product is CASSGGTAFYGYTF. The J gene is TRBJ1-2, the V gene TRBV19; TRBD1 matches 7 bases. V was clipped by 5 bases and J by 4 bases; unmatched bases: 7. The germline CDR1 and CDR2 sequences are LNHDA and SQIVND (reference sequence). The CDR3 runs to 14 residues.

This chain uses TRBV2 with TRBJ2-1, with 15 positions matching TRBD2. CDR1 SNHLY and CDR2 FYNNEI come from the germline V gene. V lost 5 bases and J lost 4; bases outside the gene matches: 12. This CDR3 comprises 19 residues. In nucleotides, the CDR3 is TGTGCCAGCAGTTCCGCCGGACTAGCGGGAGGGCGTGGGTACAATGAGCAGTTCTTC. Residues: CASSSAGLAGGRGYNEQFF.

The gene calls are TRBV28 and TRBJ2-5, with 15 bases that match TRBD2. CDR1 is MDHEN, CDR2 SYDVKM, per germline. This CDR3 spans 20 amino acids. V trimming: 5 bases; J trimming: 2 bases; junction bases outside the gene matches: 15. This CDR3 is CASSRYFGLAGGGDQETQYF. CDR3 DNA: TGTGCCAGCAGTAGATACTTTGGACTAGCGGGAGGGGGTGATCAAGAGACCCAGTACTTC. The whole variable domain, filled in from reference TRBV28 and TRBJ2-5, reads DVKVTQSSRYLVKRTGEKVFLECVQDMDHENMFWYRQDPGLGLRLIYFSYDVKMKEKGDIPEGYSVSREKKERFSLILESASTNQTSMYLCASSRYFGLAGGGDQETQYFGPGTRLLVL.

The rearrangement links TRBV5-4 to TRBJ2-5, with 9 bases matching TRBD1. Trimming cost V 4 bases and J 3 bases; bases outside gene matches: 7. CDR3 size: 15 residues. Germline CDR1 reads SGHNT; CDR2 reads YYREEE (reference sequence). In nucleotides, the CDR3 is TGTGCCAGCAGCCCCGTCAGACAGGGGGAAGAGACCCAGTACTTC. Encoded protein: CASSPVRQGEETQYF.